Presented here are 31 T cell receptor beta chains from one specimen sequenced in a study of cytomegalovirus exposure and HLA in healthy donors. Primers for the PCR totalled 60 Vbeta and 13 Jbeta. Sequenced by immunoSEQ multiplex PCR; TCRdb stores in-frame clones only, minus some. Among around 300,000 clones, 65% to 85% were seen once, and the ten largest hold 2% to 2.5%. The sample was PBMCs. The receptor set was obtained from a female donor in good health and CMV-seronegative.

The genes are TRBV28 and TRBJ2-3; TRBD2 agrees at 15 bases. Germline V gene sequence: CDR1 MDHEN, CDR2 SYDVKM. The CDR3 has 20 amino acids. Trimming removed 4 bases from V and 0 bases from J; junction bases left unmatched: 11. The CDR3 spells CASSSRRTSGGGSSTDTQYF. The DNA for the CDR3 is TGTGCCAGCAGTTCCCGGCGGACTAGCGGGGGGGGATCTAGCACAGATACGCAGTATTTT.

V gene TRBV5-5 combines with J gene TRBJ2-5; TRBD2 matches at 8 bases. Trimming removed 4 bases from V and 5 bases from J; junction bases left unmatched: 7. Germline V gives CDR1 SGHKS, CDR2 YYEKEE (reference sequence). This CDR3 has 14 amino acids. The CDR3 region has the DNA TGTGCCAGCAGCCTCGGGGGGGGTTGGGAGACCCAGTACTTC. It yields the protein CASSLGGGWETQYF.

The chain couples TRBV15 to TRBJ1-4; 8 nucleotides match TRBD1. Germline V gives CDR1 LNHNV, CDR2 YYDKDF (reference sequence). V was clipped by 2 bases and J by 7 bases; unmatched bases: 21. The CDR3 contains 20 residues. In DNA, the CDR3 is TGTGCCACCAGCAGACAATCTGGACAGGGAAAACGTCTGGGGGGTGAAAAACTGTTTTTT. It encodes CATSRQSGQGKRLGGEKLFF.

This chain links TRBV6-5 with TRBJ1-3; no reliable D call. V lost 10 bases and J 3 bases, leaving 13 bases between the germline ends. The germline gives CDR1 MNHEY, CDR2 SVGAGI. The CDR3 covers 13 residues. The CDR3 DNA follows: TGTGCCACTTCCCGAGGGCATGGAAACACCATATATTTT. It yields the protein CATSRGHGNTIYF.

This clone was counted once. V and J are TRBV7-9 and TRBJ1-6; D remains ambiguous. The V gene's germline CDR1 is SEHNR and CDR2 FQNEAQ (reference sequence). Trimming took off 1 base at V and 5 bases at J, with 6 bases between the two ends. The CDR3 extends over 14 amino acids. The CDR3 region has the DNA TGTGCCAGCAGCTTAGGCGCGGATAATTCACCCCTCCACTTT. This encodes CASSLGADNSPLHF.

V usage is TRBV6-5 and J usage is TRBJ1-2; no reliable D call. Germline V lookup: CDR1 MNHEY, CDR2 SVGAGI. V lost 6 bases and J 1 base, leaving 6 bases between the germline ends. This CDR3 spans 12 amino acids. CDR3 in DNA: TGTGCCAGCAGACCTATTAACTATGGCTACACCTTC. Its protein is CASRPINYGYTF.

CDR3 coding DNA: TGTGCCAGCAGCCCAGCGGGGGGCAGGCTTGGCGAGCAGTACTTC. Amino acid sequence: CASSPAGGRLGEQYF. The J gene is TRBJ2-7, the V gene TRBV11-2; 9 bases fit TRBD2. V dropped 5 bases and J dropped 6; count of bases not matched to a gene: 11. This CDR3 comprises 15 residues. Germline CDR1 reads SGHAT; CDR2 reads FQNNGV. Complete variable domain (other parts from reference TRBV11-2 and TRBJ2-7): EAGVAQSPRYKIIEKRQSVAFWCNPISGHATLYWYQQILGQGPKLLIQFQNNGVVDDSQLPKDRFSAERLKGVDSTLKIQPAKLEDSAVYLCASSPAGGRLGEQYFGPGTRLTVT.

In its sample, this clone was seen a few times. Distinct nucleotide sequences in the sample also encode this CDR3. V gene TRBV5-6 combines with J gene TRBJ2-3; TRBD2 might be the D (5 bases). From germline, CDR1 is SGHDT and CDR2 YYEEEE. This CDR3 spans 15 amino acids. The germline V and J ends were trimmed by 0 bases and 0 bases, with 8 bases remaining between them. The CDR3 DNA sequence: TGTGCCAGCAGCTTGGGCCCGGGGAGCACAGATACGCAGTATTTT. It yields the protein CASSLGPGSTDTQYF. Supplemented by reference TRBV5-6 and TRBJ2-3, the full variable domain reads DAGVTQSPTHLIKTRGQQVTLRCSPKSGHDTVSWYQQALGQGPQFIFQYYEEEERQRGNFPDRFSGHQFPNYSSELNVNALLLGDSALYLCASSLGPGSTDTQYFGPGTRLTVL.

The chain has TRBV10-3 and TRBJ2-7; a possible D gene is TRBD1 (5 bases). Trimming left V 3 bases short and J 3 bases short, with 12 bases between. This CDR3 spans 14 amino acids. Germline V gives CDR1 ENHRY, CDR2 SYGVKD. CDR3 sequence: CAISDRVGNYEQYF. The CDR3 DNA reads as TGTGCCATCAGTGACAGGGTGGGGAACTACGAGCAGTACTTC.

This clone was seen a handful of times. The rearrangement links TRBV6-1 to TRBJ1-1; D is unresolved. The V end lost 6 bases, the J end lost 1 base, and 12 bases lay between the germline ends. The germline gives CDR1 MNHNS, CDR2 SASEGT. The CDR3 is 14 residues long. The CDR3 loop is CASRDPGSNTEAFF. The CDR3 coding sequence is TGTGCCAGCAGGGATCCGGGGTCGAACACTGAAGCTTTCTTT.

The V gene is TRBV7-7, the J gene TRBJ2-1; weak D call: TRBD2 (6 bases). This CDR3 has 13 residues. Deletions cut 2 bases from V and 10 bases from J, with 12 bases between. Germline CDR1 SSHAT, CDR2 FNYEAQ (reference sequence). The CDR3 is CASSLMRDGEQFF. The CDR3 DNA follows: TGTGCCAGCAGCTTAATGCGGGACGGGGAGCAGTTCTTC.

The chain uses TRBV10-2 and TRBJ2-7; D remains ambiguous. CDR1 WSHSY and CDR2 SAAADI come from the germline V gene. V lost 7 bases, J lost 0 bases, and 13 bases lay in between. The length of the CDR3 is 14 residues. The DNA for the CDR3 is TGCGCCAGCACCCCCCAACAGTTCTCCTACGAGCAGTACTTC. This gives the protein CASTPQQFSYEQYF.

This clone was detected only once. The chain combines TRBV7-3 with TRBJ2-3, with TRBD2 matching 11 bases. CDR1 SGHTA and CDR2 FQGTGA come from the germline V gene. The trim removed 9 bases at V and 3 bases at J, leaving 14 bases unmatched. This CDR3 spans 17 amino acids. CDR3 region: CASAVRGLAGGTDTQYF. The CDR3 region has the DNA TGTGCCAGTGCGGTGCGTGGGCTAGCGGGAGGAACAGATACGCAGTATTTT.

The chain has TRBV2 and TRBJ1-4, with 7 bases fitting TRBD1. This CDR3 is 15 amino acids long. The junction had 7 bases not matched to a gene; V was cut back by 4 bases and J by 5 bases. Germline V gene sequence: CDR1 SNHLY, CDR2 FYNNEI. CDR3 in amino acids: CASSGGGQPNEKLFF. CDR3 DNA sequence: TGTGCCAGCAGTGGAGGGGGACAGCCGAATGAAAAACTGTTTTTT.

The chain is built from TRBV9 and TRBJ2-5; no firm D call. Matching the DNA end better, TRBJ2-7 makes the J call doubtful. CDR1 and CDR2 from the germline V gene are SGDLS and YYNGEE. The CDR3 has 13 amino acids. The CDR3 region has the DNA TGTGCCAGCAGCGCACGAGGCTCCTACGAGCAGTACTTC. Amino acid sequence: CASSARGSYEQYF.

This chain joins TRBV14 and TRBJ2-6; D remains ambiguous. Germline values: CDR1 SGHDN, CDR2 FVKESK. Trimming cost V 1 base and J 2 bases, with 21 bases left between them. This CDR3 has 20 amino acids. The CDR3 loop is CASSQGTSPNWRTGANVLTF. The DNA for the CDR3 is TGTGCCAGCAGCCAAGGCACCTCGCCAAATTGGAGAACTGGGGCCAACGTCCTGACTTTC.

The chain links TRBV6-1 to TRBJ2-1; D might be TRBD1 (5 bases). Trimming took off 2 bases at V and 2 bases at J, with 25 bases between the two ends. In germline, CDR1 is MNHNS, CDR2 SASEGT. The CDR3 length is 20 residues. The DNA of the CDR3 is TGTGCCAGCAGTGAAAATGCGCGCAGGGCCTTTGTTTCCCCCTACAATGAGCAGTTCTTC. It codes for CASSENARRAFVSPYNEQFF.

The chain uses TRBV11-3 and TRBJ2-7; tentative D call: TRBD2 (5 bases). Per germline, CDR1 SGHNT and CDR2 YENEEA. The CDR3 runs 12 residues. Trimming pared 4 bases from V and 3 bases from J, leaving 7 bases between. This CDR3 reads CASSSGLYEQYF. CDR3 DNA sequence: TGTGCCAGCAGCTCCGGACTCTACGAGCAGTACTTC.

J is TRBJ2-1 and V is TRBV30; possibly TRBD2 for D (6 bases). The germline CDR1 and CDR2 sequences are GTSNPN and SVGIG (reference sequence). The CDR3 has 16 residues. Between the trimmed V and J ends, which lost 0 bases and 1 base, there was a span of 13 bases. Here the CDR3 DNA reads TGTGCCTGGAGTGTAGCGACTAGTAAATCCTACAATGAGCAGTTCTTC. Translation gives CAWSVATSKSYNEQFF.

The CDR3 DNA is TGCGCCAGCAGTGAGTCGGGGACAGCTAACTATGGCTACACCTTC. Its translation is CASSESGTANYGYTF. The rearrangement uses TRBV10-2 and TRBJ1-2; 7 bases match TRBD1. The trim removed 0 bases at V and 0 bases at J, leaving 1 base unmatched. The germline V gene has CDR1 WSHSY and CDR2 SAAADI. The CDR3 has 15 amino acids.

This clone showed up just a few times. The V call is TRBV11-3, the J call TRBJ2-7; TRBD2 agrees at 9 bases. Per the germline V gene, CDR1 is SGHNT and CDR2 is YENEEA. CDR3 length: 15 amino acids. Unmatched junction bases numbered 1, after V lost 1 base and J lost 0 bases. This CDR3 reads CASSLVAGASYEQYF. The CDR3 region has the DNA TGTGCCAGCAGCTTAGTAGCGGGAGCCTCCTACGAGCAGTACTTC.

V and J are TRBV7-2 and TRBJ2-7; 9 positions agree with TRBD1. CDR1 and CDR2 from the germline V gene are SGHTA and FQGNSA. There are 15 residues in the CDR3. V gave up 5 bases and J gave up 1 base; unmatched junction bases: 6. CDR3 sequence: CASSPRDRVSYEQYF. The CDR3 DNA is TGTGCCAGCAGCCCTAGGGACAGGGTTTCCTACGAGCAGTACTTC.

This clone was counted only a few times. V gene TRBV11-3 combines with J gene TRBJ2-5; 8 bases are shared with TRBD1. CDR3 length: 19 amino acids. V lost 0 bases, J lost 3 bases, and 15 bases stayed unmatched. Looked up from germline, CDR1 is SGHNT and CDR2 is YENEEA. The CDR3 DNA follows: TGTGCCAGCAGCTTAGATCCCAGAGGTGTCAGGGGGCTCGAAGAGACCCAGTACTTC. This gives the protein CASSLDPRGVRGLEETQYF.

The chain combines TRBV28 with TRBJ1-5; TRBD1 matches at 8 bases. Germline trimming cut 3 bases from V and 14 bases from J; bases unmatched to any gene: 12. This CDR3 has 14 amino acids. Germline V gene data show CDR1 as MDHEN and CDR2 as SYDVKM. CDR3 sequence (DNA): TGTGCCAGCAGTTTGACAGGGGCTACGCCAAACGAGCATTTT. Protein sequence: CASSLTGATPNEHF.

The chain's CDR3 is CASSQVFTGVGNTIYF. CDR3 in DNA: TGCGCCAGCAGCCAAGTATTCACAGGGGTCGGAAACACCATATATTTT. The J gene is TRBJ1-3, the V gene TRBV4-1; 7 positions agree with TRBD1. The ends lost 1 base at V and 4 bases at J; junction bases unmatched: 7. This CDR3 spans 16 amino acids. Germline CDR1 and CDR2: MGHRA and YSYEKL.

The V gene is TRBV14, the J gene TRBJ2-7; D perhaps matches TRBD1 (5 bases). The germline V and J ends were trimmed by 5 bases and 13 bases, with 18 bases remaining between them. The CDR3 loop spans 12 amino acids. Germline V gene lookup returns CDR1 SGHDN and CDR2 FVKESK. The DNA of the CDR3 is TGTGCCAGCAGCTTTCGCCCCGGACACTCTTACTTC. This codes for CASSFRPGHSYF.

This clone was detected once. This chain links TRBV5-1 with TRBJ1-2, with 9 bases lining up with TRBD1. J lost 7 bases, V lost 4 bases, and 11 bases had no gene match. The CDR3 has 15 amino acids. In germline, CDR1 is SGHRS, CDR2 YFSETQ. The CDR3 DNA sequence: TGCGCCAGCAGCCAAGACCCGGGACAGGGACGTGGCTACACCTTC. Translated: CASSQDPGQGRGYTF.

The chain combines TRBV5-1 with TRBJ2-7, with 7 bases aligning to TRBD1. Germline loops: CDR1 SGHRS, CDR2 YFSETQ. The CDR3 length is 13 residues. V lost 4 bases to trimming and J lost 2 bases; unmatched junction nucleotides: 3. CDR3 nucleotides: TGCGCCAGCAGCGCCGGGACAGCCTACGAGCAGTACTTC. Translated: CASSAGTAYEQYF.

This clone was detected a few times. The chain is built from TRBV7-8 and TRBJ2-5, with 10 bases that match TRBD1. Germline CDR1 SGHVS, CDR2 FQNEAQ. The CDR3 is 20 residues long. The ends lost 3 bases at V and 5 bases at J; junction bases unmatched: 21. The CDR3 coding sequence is TGTGCCAGCAGCTTCCCCAGGACAGGGGGGAACAGAACGGCTAGGGAGACCCAGTACTTC. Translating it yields CASSFPRTGGNRTARETQYF.

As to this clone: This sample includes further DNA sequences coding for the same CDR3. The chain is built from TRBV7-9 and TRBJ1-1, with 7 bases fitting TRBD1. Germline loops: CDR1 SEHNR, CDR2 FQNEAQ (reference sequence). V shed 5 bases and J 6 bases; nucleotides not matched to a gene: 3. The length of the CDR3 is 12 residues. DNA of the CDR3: TGTGCCAGCAGCCTCACAGGGGCTGAAGCTTTCTTT. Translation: CASSLTGAEAFF. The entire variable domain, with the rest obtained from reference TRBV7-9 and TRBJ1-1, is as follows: DTGVSQNPRHKITKRGQNVTFRCDPISEHNRLYWYRQTLGQGPEFLTYFQNEAQLEKSRLLSDRFSAERPKGSFSTLEIQRTEQGDSAMYLCASSLTGAEAFFGQGTRLTVV.

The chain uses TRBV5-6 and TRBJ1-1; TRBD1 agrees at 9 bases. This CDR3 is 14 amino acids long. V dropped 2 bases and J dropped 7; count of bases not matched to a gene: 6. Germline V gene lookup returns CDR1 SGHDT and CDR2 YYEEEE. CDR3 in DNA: TGTGCCAGCAGCTTACCGGGACAGGGAATTGAAGCTTTCTTT. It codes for CASSLPGQGIEAFF.